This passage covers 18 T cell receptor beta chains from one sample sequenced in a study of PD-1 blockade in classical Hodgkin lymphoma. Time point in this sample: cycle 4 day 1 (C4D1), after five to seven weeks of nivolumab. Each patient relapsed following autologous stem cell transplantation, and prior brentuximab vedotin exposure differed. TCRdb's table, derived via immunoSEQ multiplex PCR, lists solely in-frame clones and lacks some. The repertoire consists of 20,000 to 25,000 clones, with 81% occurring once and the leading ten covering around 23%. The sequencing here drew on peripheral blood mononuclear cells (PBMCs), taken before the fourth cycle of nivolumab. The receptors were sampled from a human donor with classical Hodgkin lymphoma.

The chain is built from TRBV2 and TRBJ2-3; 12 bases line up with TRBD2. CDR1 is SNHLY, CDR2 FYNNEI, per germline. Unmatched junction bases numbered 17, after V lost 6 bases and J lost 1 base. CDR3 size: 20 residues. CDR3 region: CASSRLPSGGALSRTDTQYF. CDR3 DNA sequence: TGTGCCAGCAGCCGCCTTCCTAGCGGGGGGGCCTTGTCACGCACAGATACGCAGTATTTT.

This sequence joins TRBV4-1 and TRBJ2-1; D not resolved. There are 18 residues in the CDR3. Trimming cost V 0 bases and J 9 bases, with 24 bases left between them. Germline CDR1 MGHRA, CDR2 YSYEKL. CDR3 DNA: TGCGCCAGCAGCCAAGAACCCGAGCATCTGGGTCGTCTGCGTGAGCAGTTCTTC. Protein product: CASSQEPEHLGRLREQFF.

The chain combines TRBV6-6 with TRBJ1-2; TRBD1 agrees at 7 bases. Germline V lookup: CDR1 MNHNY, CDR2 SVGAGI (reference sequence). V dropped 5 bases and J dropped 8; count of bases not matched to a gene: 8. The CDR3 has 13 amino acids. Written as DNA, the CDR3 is TGTGCCAGCAGTAAACCGGGACAGTGGGGCTACACCTTC. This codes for CASSKPGQWGYTF.

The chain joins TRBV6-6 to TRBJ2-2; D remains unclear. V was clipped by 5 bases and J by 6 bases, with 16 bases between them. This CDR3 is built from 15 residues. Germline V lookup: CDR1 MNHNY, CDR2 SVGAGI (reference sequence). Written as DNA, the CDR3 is TGTGCCAGCAGTGAGACCTACGGCGCGTCCGGGGAGCTGTTTTTT. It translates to CASSETYGASGELFF.

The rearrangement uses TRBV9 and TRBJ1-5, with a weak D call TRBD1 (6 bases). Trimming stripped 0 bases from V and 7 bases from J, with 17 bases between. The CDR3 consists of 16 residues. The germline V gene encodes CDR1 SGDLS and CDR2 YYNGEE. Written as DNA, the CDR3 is TGTGCCAGCAGCGTAGGGGAGGGGGGTCTCGGGCAGCCCCAGCATTTT. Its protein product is CASSVGEGGLGQPQHF.

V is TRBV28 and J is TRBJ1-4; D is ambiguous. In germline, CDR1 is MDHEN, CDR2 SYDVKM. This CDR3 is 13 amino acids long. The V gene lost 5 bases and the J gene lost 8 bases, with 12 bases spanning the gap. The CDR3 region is CASSIDGPEKLFF. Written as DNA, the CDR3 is TGTGCCAGCAGTATTGACGGACCCGAAAAACTGTTTTTT.

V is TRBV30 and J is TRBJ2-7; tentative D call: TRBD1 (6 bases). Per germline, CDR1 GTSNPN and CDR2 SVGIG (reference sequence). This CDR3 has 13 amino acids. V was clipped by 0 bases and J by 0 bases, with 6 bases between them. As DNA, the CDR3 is TGTGCCTGGAGTGTAGGGGGCTCCTACGAGCAGTACTTC. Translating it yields CAWSVGGSYEQYF.

CDR3 residues: CASSIGTGDSYEQYF. CDR3 nucleotide sequence: TGTGCCAGCAGCATTGGGACAGGGGATTCCTACGAGCAGTACTTC. This chain links TRBV7-2 with TRBJ2-7; the match to TRBD1 covers 10 bases. Germline V CDR1 and CDR2: SGHTA, FQGNSA. The CDR3 has 15 amino acids. V was pared by 5 bases and J by 1 base, with 5 bases of the junction left unmatched.

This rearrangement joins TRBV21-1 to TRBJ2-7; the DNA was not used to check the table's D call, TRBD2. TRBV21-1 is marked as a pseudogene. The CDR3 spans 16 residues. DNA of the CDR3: TGTGCCAGCAGCCATAAAGGGACTAGCGGGAGCTACGAGCAGTACTTC. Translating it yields CASSHKGTSGSYEQYF.

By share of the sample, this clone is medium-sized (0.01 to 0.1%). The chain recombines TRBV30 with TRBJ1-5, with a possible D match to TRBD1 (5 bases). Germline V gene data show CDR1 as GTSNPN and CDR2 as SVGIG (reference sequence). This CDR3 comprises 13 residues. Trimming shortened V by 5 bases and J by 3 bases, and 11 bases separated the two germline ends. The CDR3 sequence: CAWGGTFNQPQHF. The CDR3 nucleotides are TGTGCCTGGGGCGGGACCTTCAATCAGCCCCAGCATTTT.

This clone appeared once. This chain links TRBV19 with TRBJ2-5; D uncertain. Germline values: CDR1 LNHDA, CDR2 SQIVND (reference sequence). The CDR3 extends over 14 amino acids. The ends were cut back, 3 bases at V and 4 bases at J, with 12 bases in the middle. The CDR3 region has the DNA TGTGCCAGTAGTATGTTTAAGGAGATAGAGACCCAGTACTTC. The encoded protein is CASSMFKEIETQYF.

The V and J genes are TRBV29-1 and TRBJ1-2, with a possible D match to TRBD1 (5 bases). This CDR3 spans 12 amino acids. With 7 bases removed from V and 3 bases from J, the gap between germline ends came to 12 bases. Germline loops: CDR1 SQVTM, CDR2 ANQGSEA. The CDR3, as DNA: TGCAGCGCCACGACAGCCGACTATGGCTACACCTTC. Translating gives CSATTADYGYTF.

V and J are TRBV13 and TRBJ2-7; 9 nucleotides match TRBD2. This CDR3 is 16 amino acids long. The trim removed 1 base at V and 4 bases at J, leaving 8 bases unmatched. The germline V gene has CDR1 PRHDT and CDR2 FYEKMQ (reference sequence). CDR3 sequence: CASSLVLAGSTYEQYF. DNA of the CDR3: TGTGCCAGCAGCTTAGTTCTAGCGGGGAGTACTTACGAGCAGTACTTC.

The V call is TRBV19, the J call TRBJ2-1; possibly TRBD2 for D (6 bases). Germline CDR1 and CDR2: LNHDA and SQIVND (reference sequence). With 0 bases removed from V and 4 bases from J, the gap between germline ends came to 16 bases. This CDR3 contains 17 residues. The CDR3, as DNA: TGTGCCAGTAGTATAGACGATACTGGAGGGCTGTACAATGAGCAGTTCTTC. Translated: CASSIDDTGGLYNEQFF.

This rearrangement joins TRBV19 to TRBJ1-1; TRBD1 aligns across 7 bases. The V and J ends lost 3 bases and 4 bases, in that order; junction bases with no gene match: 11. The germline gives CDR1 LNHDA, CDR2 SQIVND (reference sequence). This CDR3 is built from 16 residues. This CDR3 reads CASSIFGRDSLTEAFF. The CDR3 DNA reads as TGTGCCAGTAGTATCTTCGGCCGGGACAGCCTCACTGAAGCTTTCTTT.

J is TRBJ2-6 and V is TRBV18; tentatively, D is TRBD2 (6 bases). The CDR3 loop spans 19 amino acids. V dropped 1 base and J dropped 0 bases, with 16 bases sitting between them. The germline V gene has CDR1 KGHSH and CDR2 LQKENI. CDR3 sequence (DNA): TGTGCCAGCTCACCACGTCTCGGGGGAACCTACTCTGGGGCCAACGTCCTGACTTTC. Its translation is CASSPRLGGTYSGANVLTF. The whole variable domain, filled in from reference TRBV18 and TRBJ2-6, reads NAGVMQNPRHLVRRRGQEARLRCSPMKGHSHVYWYRQLPEEGLKFMVYLQKENIIDESGMPKERFSAEFPKEGPSILRIQQVVRGDSAAYFCASSPRLGGTYSGANVLTFGAGSRLTVL.

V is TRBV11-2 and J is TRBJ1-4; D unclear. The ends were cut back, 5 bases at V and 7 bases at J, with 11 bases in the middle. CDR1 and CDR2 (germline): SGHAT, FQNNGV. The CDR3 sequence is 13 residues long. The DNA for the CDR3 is TGTGCCAGCAGCCCGGACCAACTTGAAAAACTGTTTTTT. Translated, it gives CASSPDQLEKLFF.

CDR3 loop: CASRTGQGKPYEQYF. The CDR3 DNA reads as TGTGCCAGCAGAACCGGACAGGGGAAGCCCTACGAGCAGTACTTC. This chain joins TRBV27 and TRBJ2-7; 9 bases match TRBD1. The CDR3 loop spans 15 amino acids. The V gene's germline CDR1 is MNHEY and CDR2 SMNVEV (reference sequence). Unmatched junction bases numbered 8, after V lost 6 bases and J lost 2 bases.